Following are 32 T cell receptor beta chains from one sample sequenced in a study of blood T cells in healthy people across ages (dated by TCRdb to the mid-2010s). Library generation was performed with 5' RACE. Sequencing instrument: Illumina HiSeq 2500. The second PCR ran for about 7 to 11 cycles and used a J-beta primer mix along with a sample-barcoded 5' primer. TCRdb trimmed public reads at Q25 via fastp, called clones via MiXCR and kept in-frame beta chains. Rows merge per CDR3 protein into single entries with the most common DNA and genes. The sample table holds about 840,000 distinct CDR3 sequences, of which about 28% were seen once. Of the sample, around 9.6% falls within the top ten clones. These data also formed part of another study, on T cells of mothers and their children.

Material for sequencing was blood. These receptors were taken from a woman between 40 and 55 years old in good health.

In its sample, this clonotype was seen many times. The chain recombines TRBV20-1 with TRBJ2-7, with D possibly being TRBD2 (7 bases). V was shortened by 1 base and J by 4 bases, with 17 bases between the two germline ends. CDR3 length: 15 residues. In germline, CDR1 is DFQATT, CDR2 SNEGSKA (reference sequence). CDR3 loop: CSARVWRGTKYEQYF. The CDR3 DNA follows: TGCAGTGCTAGAGTCTGGCGGGGGACAAAATACGAGCAGTACTTC.

This clonotype was seen a handful of times. The chain carries TRBV7-3 and TRBJ1-2; 8 nucleotides align to TRBD1. J lost 8 bases, V lost 3 bases, and 5 bases had no gene match. The CDR3 is 13 amino acids. Germline V lookup: CDR1 SGHTA, CDR2 FQGTGA. CDR3 loop: CASSLQGAWGYTF. The DNA for the CDR3 is TGTGCCAGCAGCTTGCAGGGGGCGTGGGGCTACACCTTC.

The V and J genes are TRBV7-7 and TRBJ2-4; TRBD2 agrees at 8 bases. The last part of the DNA fits TRBJ2-5 better; the J call may be wrong. CDR3 size: 15 residues. The germline V gene encodes CDR1 SSHAT and CDR2 FNYEAQ (reference sequence). The CDR3 is CTSSPPAGAGETQYF. In nucleotides, the CDR3 is TGTACTAGCAGCCCACCAGCGGGGGCGGGGGAGACCCAGTACTTC.

For this clonotype: This clone may be a read error of a much larger clone one base away. The chain has TRBV6-4 and TRBJ2-7; 9 bases agree with TRBD1. V dropped 3 bases and J dropped 7; count of bases not matched to a gene: 7. This CDR3 region has 14 residues. Germline assignment: CDR1 MRHNA and CDR2 SNTAGT. The CDR3 DNA sequence: TGTGCCAGCAGTGAGGGGACAGGGTCAAATGAGCAGTACTTC. Encoded protein: CASSEGTGSNEQYF.

The table lists this clonotype with many counts. V usage is TRBV7-8 and J usage is TRBJ2-1; D might be TRBD1 or TRBD2, each matching 5 bases. V shed 8 bases and J shed 3 bases, with 20 bases lying between them. CDR1 and CDR2 (germline): SGHVS, FQNEAQ. There are 16 residues in the CDR3. The CDR3 region has the DNA TGTGCCAGCCGCCGGGACGGTCCCACATTCTACAATGAGCAGTTCTTC. Translating gives CASRRDGPTFYNEQFF. The full variable domain, completed using reference TRBV7-8 and TRBJ2-1, is GAGVSQSPRYKVAKRGQDVALRCDPISGHVSLFWYQQALGQGPEFLTYFQNEAQLDKSGLPSDRFFAERPEGSVSTLKIQRTQQEDSAVYLCASRRDGPTFYNEQFFGPGTRLTVL.

This clonotype was detected only once. The rearrangement joins TRBV5-1 to TRBJ1-4; TRBD1 aligns across 9 bases. Germline CDR1 and CDR2: SGHRS and YFSETQ. Unmatched junction bases numbered 8, after V lost 7 bases and J lost 4 bases. The CDR3 length is 15 residues. As DNA, the CDR3 is TGCGCCAGCGGACCTCTGGGACAGGGTAATGAAAAACTGTTTTTT. Translation gives CASGPLGQGNEKLFF.

The sample holds many counts of this clonotype. V and J are TRBV29-1 and TRBJ2-4; the D is unclear. V was clipped by 7 bases and J by 0 bases, with 10 bases between them. The CDR3 contains 13 residues. The germline V gene encodes CDR1 SQVTM and CDR2 ANQGSEA. The CDR3 DNA reads TGCAGCGGTTCGGACGGAGCCAAAAACATTCAGTACTTC. The encoded protein is CSGSDGAKNIQYF.

This clonotype came up many times. The chain joins TRBV28 to TRBJ2-1; 10 bases line up with TRBD2. The CDR3 length is 14 residues. Looked up from germline, CDR1 is MDHEN and CDR2 is SYDVKM. V trimming: 6 bases; J trimming: 6 bases; junction bases outside the gene matches: 5. CDR3 region: CASSPGLATNEQFF. The CDR3 DNA reads as TGTGCCAGCAGCCCGGGACTAGCGACCAATGAGCAGTTCTTC.

This clonotype was seen at least ten times. Being one base from a much bigger clone, this may be a read error. V usage is TRBV5-1 and J usage is TRBJ2-7, with D possibly being TRBD2 (6 bases). Germline V lookup: CDR1 SGHRS, CDR2 YFSETQ. The CDR3 has 14 residues. Between the trimmed V and J ends, which lost 3 bases and 1 base, there was a span of 11 bases. The CDR3 DNA follows: TGCGCCAGCAGCTGGGACTGGGAGTCCTACGAGCAGTACTTC. This encodes CASSWDWESYEQYF.

This clonotype was counted many times. The genes are TRBV12-3 or TRBV12-4 and TRBJ2-7, with a weak D call TRBD1 (5 bases). V lost 2 bases, J lost 6 bases, and 11 bases lay in between. The CDR3 has 13 amino acids. In nucleotides, the CDR3 is TGTGCCAGCAGTTTAAACAGACAGACCGAGCAGTACTTC. It yields the protein CASSLNRQTEQYF.

The gene calls are TRBV15 and TRBJ2-5; D ambiguous. V was clipped by 9 bases and J by 5 bases, with 16 bases between them. This CDR3 is 13 amino acids long. Germline loops: CDR1 LNHNV, CDR2 YYDKDF (reference sequence). In DNA form, the CDR3 reads TGTGCCACGAGTACTTTTAAGAGGGAGACCCAGTACTTC. Its translation: CATSTFKRETQYF.

A few counts support this clonotype. The CDR3 reads CASSQGGQAYEQYF. DNA of the CDR3: TGTGCCAGCAGCCAAGGGGGACAAGCCTACGAGCAGTACTTC. The chain recombines TRBV3-1 with TRBJ2-7; D is perhaps TRBD1 (6 bases). The CDR3 contains 14 residues. V shed 1 base and J shed 2 bases, with 9 bases lying between them. Germline assignment: CDR1 LGHDT and CDR2 YNNKEL (reference sequence).

The DNA of the CDR3 is TGTGCCACCCGAGCCTCTGGGGCCAACGTCCTGACTTTC. Its translation: CATRASGANVLTF. V gene TRBV24-1 combines with J gene TRBJ2-6, with D uncertain. Per the germline V gene, CDR1 is KGHDR and CDR2 is SFDVKD. Deletions cut 9 bases from V and 0 bases from J, with 5 bases between. CDR3 length: 13 residues.

Ten or more counts support this clonotype. The chain links TRBV27 to TRBJ2-6; D is possibly TRBD1 (6 bases). Germline loops: CDR1 MNHEY, CDR2 SMNVEV (reference sequence). The CDR3 contains 18 residues. Trimming removed 5 bases from V and 0 bases from J, with 17 bases in between. CDR3 DNA: TGTGCCAGCAGTCACAGGGACATCCTGTCCTCTGGGGCCAACGTCCTGACTTTC. It yields the protein CASSHRDILSSGANVLTF.

This clonotype was detected only once. The rearrangement uses TRBV5-1 and TRBJ2-7; 8 bases are a match to TRBD1. V lost 0 bases, J lost 0 bases, and 8 bases stayed unmatched. Germline-derived CDR1 and CDR2 are SGHRS and YFSETQ. This CDR3 comprises 17 residues. For the CDR3, the DNA is TGCGCCAGCAGCTTGGCCTTGACAGGGGAAGCCTCCTACGAGCAGTACTTC. Translating gives CASSLALTGEASYEQYF.

The table lists this clonotype with many counts. The chain links TRBV4-1 to TRBJ2-7; TRBD1 aligns across 7 bases. CDR3 length: 14 amino acids. V lost 4 bases and J lost 4; bases outside the gene matches: 7. Germline CDR1 reads MGHRA; CDR2 reads YSYEKL. The CDR3 DNA reads as TGCGCCAGCAGCCCGGGACAGTTGGGTTACGAGCAGTACTTC. It specifies CASSPGQLGYEQYF.

In regard to this clonotype: A much larger clone lies a single base off, so this may be a read error. This chain uses TRBV20-1 with TRBJ2-7; possible D gene TRBD2, 6 bases. V lost 5 bases, J lost 5 bases, and 16 bases lay in between. CDR1 is DFQATT, CDR2 SNEGSKA, per germline (reference sequence). This CDR3 comprises 13 residues. The CDR3 reads CSARSGLPHEQYF. The CDR3 DNA is TGCAGTGCTCGCTCGGGACTCCCCCACGAGCAGTACTTC.

The chain couples TRBV15 to TRBJ1-3; the D is unclear. Trimming left V 6 bases short and J 0 bases short, with 12 bases between. CDR1 LNHNV and CDR2 YYDKDF come from the germline V gene (reference sequence). The CDR3 spans 15 residues. The CDR3 is CATRMNRYSGNTIYF. Written as DNA, the CDR3 is TGTGCCACCAGAATGAACAGATACTCTGGAAACACCATATATTTT. The full variable domain, in which reference TRBV15 and TRBJ1-3 provide the parts outside the CDR3, is DAMVIQNPRYQVTQFGKPVTLSCSQTLNHNVMYWYQQKSSQAPKLLFHYYDKDFNNEADTPDNFQSRRPNTSFCFLDIRSPGLGDTAMYLCATRMNRYSGNTIYFGEGSWLTVV.

In regard to this clonotype: The junction does not match germline at one end; this may be a read error. The chain joins TRBV12-5 to TRBJ2-7; TRBD1 matches at 7 bases. Germline V CDR1 and CDR2: LGHNT, FRNRAP. The CDR3 runs 16 residues. This CDR3 is CASGLVLGTEPLERYF. The CDR3 DNA sequence: TGTGCTAGTGGTTTGGTACTAGGGACAGAGCCCCTCGAGCGGTACTTC. The whole variable domain, remainder taken from reference TRBV12-5 and TRBJ2-7, is DARVTQTPRHKVTEMGQEVTMRCQPILGHNTVFWYRQTMMQGLELLAYFRNRAPLDDSGMPKDRFSAEMPDATLATLKIQPSEPRDSAVYFCASGLVLGTEPLERYFGPGTRLTVT.

As regards this clonotype: A clone one base away is much larger, so this may be a read error. The chain uses TRBV7-2 and TRBJ1-1, with D unclear. V dropped 3 bases and J dropped 4 bases, with 15 bases sitting between them. CDR3 length: 15 amino acids. The germline CDR1 and CDR2 sequences are SGHTA and FQGNSA. CDR3 in amino acids: CASSLNGQVGTEAFF. CDR3 DNA sequence: TGTGCCAGCAGCTTGAACGGGCAGGTGGGCACTGAAGCTTTCTTT.

There are a few counts of this clonotype. The rearrangement uses TRBV9 and TRBJ1-1; no reliable D call. V lost 0 bases, J lost 4 bases, and 10 bases lay in between. The germline V gene has CDR1 SGDLS and CDR2 YYNGEE. The CDR3 runs 14 residues. The CDR3 loop is CASSVVGWSTEAFF. CDR3 bases: TGTGCCAGCAGCGTAGTAGGGTGGAGCACTGAAGCTTTCTTT.

This clonotype was seen ten or more times. The chain has TRBV20-1 and TRBJ2-4, with unresolved D. The germline V and J ends were trimmed by 2 bases and 6 bases, with 14 bases remaining between them. The CDR3 runs to 14 residues. Per the germline V gene, CDR1 is DFQATT and CDR2 is SNEGSKA (reference sequence). CDR3 in amino acids: CSARSFQSTNIQYF. The DNA for the CDR3 is TGCAGTGCTAGATCCTTCCAGTCGACAAACATTCAGTACTTC.

The J gene is TRBJ2-5, the V gene TRBV3-1, with 12 nucleotides matching TRBD2. The CDR3 is 16 amino acids. Germline values: CDR1 LGHDT, CDR2 YNNKEL (reference sequence). The V and J ends lost 3 bases and 3 bases, in that order; junction bases with no gene match: 5. The CDR3 here is CASSQGTSGPKETQYF. The CDR3, as DNA: TGTGCCAGCAGCCAGGGGACTAGCGGGCCGAAAGAGACCCAGTACTTC.

Notes on this clonotype: A much larger clonotype is one base distant, so this may be a read error. The rearrangement links TRBV21-1 to TRBJ1-2; the table's D gene call, TRBD1, was not cross checked with the DNA. TRBV21-1 is labeled a pseudogene. This CDR3 contains 16 residues. The CDR3 nucleotides read TGTGCCAGCAACAAAGTCCCTCGGACAGGACATTATGGCTACACCTTC. Its translation: CASNKVPRTGHYGYTF.

The chain has TRBV20-1 and TRBJ2-5; D is perhaps TRBD2 (6 bases). The V end was cut by 3 bases, the J end by 2 bases, with 13 bases between. The CDR3 length is 14 residues. The germline gives CDR1 DFQATT, CDR2 SNEGSKA (reference sequence). CDR3 amino acids: CSARKGTSQETQYF. The CDR3 nucleotides are TGCAGTGCTAGGAAAGGGACTTCACAAGAGACCCAGTACTTC.

This clonotype has more than one count but fewer than ten. The V and J genes are TRBV7-8 and TRBJ2-4, with D possibly matching TRBD1 (6 bases). V shed 4 bases and J shed 7 bases, with 14 bases lying between them. CDR3 length: 14 residues. From germline, CDR1 is SGHVS and CDR2 FQNEAQ. The CDR3 nucleotides read TGTGCCAGCAGCTCTCCTGGGGGCTTGAACATTCAGTACTTC. It yields the protein CASSSPGGLNIQYF.

In its sample, this clonotype was seen once. The junction does not match germline at one end; this may be a read error. This sequence joins TRBV7-9 and TRBJ2-1; 13 positions agree with TRBD2. This CDR3 spans 17 amino acids. The germline V gene encodes CDR1 SEHNR and CDR2 FQNEAQ (reference sequence). CDR3 protein: CASSQGLAGASYNGQFF. The CDR3 region has the DNA TGTGCCAGCAGCCAAGGACTAGCGGGAGCCAGCTACAATGGGCAGTTCTTC.

This clonotype has at least ten counts. This chain connects TRBV7-6 to TRBJ1-2; the match to TRBD1 covers 7 bases. Germline loops: CDR1 SGHVS, CDR2 FNYEAQ. The CDR3 length is 14 residues. V gave up 4 bases and J gave up 7 bases; unmatched junction bases: 9. For the CDR3, the DNA is TGTGCCAGCAGCTCCCAAGGGGGCGAGAGTGGCTACACCTTC. Protein product: CASSSQGGESGYTF.

This chain uses TRBV5-1 with TRBJ2-7, with unresolved D. CDR3 size: 13 residues. Germline loops: CDR1 SGHRS, CDR2 YFSETQ. The V end lost 4 bases, the J end lost 3 bases, and 11 bases lay between the germline ends. The CDR3 DNA reads as TGCGCCAGCAGCCCCGGGTTTTACTACGAGCAGTACTTC. Its translation: CASSPGFYYEQYF.

The table lists this clonotype with a few counts. J is TRBJ2-1 and V is TRBV6-5; D may be TRBD1 (6 bases). V was cut by 5 bases and J by 7 bases, with 9 bases left in between. Germline V gives CDR1 MNHEY, CDR2 SVGAGI. The CDR3 is 12 residues long. The CDR3 sequence is CASSGRGNEQFF. CDR3 DNA sequence: TGTGCCAGCAGTGGTAGGGGGAATGAGCAGTTCTTC.

The chain uses TRBV14 and TRBJ2-5; 7 positions match TRBD1. V was clipped by 4 bases and J by 5 bases; unmatched bases: 13. The V gene's germline CDR1 is SGHDN and CDR2 FVKESK. This CDR3 is built from 16 residues. The CDR3 nucleotides are TGTGCCAGCAGCCGGACAGGAATTGGTGGTTGGGAGACCCAGTACTTC. As protein: CASSRTGIGGWETQYF.

This clonotype was found a few times. The chain uses TRBV20-1 and TRBJ2-7; D is ambiguous. The V gene lost 2 bases and the J gene lost 6 bases, with 11 bases spanning the gap. The CDR3 has 12 amino acids. Germline V gene lookup returns CDR1 DFQATT and CDR2 SNEGSKA (reference sequence). CDR3 bases: TGCAGTGCTAGACGGGCTGCAACCGAGCAGTACTTC. This codes for CSARRAATEQYF.